A single sample is the source of the 14 T cell receptor beta chains below, sequenced in a study of blood T cell repertoires in COVID-19. The assay was immunoSEQ multiplex PCR, and TCRdb's table has in-frame clones only and misses some. The sample has tens of thousands of clones; roughly four fifths are singletons. Sequenced material: peripheral blood. Every receptor here comes from a man older than 75 with active or convalescent COVID-19.

This clone was picked up one time. The chain recombines TRBV9 with TRBJ2-7; D may be TRBD1 (6 bases). The CDR3 sequence is 14 residues long. Germline CDR1 is SGDLS and CDR2 is YYNGEE. The V end was cut by 0 bases, the J end by 2 bases, with 9 bases between. In DNA, the CDR3 is TGTGCCAGCAGCGTAGCTGGACAGCCCTACGAGCAGTACTTC. Translating gives CASSVAGQPYEQYF.

This chain's CDR3 is CASSLEPGGGYGYTF. The CDR3 DNA sequence: TGTGCCAGCAGCTTAGAACCAGGGGGAGGCTATGGCTACACCTTC. V and J are TRBV7-2 and TRBJ1-2; 7 nucleotides match TRBD1. Germline CDR1 SGHTA, CDR2 FQGNSA. With 1 base clipped from V and 4 bases from J, the junction kept 6 bases outside the gene matches. The CDR3 is 15 amino acids.

The V and J genes are TRBV29-1 and TRBJ2-2; the match to TRBD1 covers 10 bases. Germline CDR1 SQVTM, CDR2 ANQGSEA. V dropped 7 bases and J dropped 1; count of bases not matched to a gene: 3. This CDR3 contains 14 residues. DNA of the CDR3: TGCAGCGGAAGGACAGGGGGGAACACCGGGGAGCTGTTTTTT. Its translation: CSGRTGGNTGELFF.

This clone appeared a single time. The chain uses TRBV21-1 and TRBJ2-7; TRBD1, the table's D call, lacks a check against the DNA. TRBV21-1 represents a pseudogene. This CDR3 is 10 amino acids long. The CDR3 is CASRTRTGSF. The DNA for the CDR3 is TGTGCCAGCAGAACACGGACAGGGAGTTTC.

Details on this clone: Relative to the germline gene, one junction end is altered; a read error may explain this. The J gene is TRBJ2-7, the V gene TRBV6-6; the match to TRBD1 covers 10 bases. The CDR3 consists of 16 residues. Looked up from germline, CDR1 is MNHNY and CDR2 is SVGAGI (reference sequence). The DNA for the CDR3 is TGTGCCAGCAGTCAACCACCGGGACAGGGGTCCTTCGAGCAGTACTTC. Its protein is CASSQPPGQGSFEQYF.

This chain joins TRBV5-6 and TRBJ2-7, with 10 bases aligning to TRBD2. V shed 3 bases and J 3 bases; nucleotides not matched to a gene: 6. In germline, CDR1 is SGHDT, CDR2 YYEEEE. The CDR3 has 15 residues. The CDR3 region has the DNA TGTGCCAGCAGCTCTCTAGCGGGAGTAGGCTACGAGCAGTACTTC. Translated: CASSSLAGVGYEQYF.

The chain recombines TRBV28 with TRBJ2-1; TRBD2 matches 13 bases. This CDR3 is 18 amino acids long. Per germline, CDR1 MDHEN and CDR2 SYDVKM. V lost 6 bases to trimming and J lost 7 bases; unmatched junction nucleotides: 15. This CDR3 is CASSAGLAGVPIINEQFF. CDR3 coding DNA: TGTGCCAGCAGCGCCGGACTAGCGGGAGTCCCTATAATAAATGAGCAGTTCTTC.

The chain is built from TRBV7-2 and TRBJ1-1; tentatively, D is TRBD1 (5 bases). The ends were cut back, 3 bases at V and 10 bases at J, with 18 bases in the middle. CDR1 SGHTA and CDR2 FQGNSA come from the germline V gene. The CDR3 covers 14 residues. In DNA, the CDR3 is TGTGCCAGCAGCTTGCAGGGTGACTTGGTGGGAGCTTTCTTT. This codes for CASSLQGDLVGAFF.

This rearrangement joins TRBV13 to TRBJ1-5; 11 nucleotides align to TRBD1. The V gene end was trimmed by 8 bases and the J gene end by 6 bases; junction bases not matched to a gene: 9. Germline V gene sequence: CDR1 PRHDT, CDR2 FYEKMQ (reference sequence). The CDR3 contains 15 residues. This chain's CDR3 is CASSFGQGAAQPQHF. DNA of the CDR3: TGTGCCAGCTCCTTCGGACAGGGGGCTGCTCAGCCCCAGCATTTT. Based on the CDR3 plus reference TRBV13 and TRBJ1-5, the full variable domain is AAGVIQSPRHLIKEKRETATLKCYPIPRHDTVYWYQQGPGQDPQFLISFYEKMQSDKGSIPDRFSAQQFSDYHSELNMSSLELGDSALYFCASSFGQGAAQPQHFGDGTRLSIL.

This chain joins TRBV6-5 and TRBJ1-2; 7 bases line up with TRBD1. Trimming at V came to 5 bases and at J to 4 bases, leaving 4 bases not matched to a gene. The CDR3 contains 13 residues. The germline CDR1 and CDR2 sequences are MNHEY and SVGAGI. CDR3 bases: TGTGCCAGCAGTAGGACAGGAATCTATGGCTACACCTTC. Amino acid sequence: CASSRTGIYGYTF.

The chain combines TRBV4-1 with TRBJ1-5, with D possibly matching TRBD1 (5 bases). The CDR3 has 15 residues. From germline, CDR1 is MGHRA and CDR2 YSYEKL. Trimming stripped 0 bases from V and 9 bases from J, with 15 bases between. Written as DNA, the CDR3 is TGCGCCAGCAGCCAAGAGTTGCAGGGTAACAGGCCCCAGCATTTT. As protein: CASSQELQGNRPQHF.

The chain is built from TRBV15 and TRBJ2-3, with TRBD2 as a possible D gene (5 bases). Trimming took off 0 bases at V and 3 bases at J, with 10 bases between the two ends. The CDR3 is 15 residues long. CDR1 and CDR2 (germline): LNHNV, YYDKDF (reference sequence). The CDR3 nucleotides are TGTGCCACCAGCAGAGATCGGGGAAAGACAGATACGCAGTATTTT. It encodes CATSRDRGKTDTQYF. Complete variable domain (other parts from reference TRBV15 and TRBJ2-3): DAMVIQNPRYQVTQFGKPVTLSCSQTLNHNVMYWYQQKSSQAPKLLFHYYDKDFNNEADTPDNFQSRRPNTSFCFLDIRSPGLGDTAMYLCATSRDRGKTDTQYFGPGTRLTVL.

The chain has TRBV7-8 and TRBJ2-2; 16 nucleotides line up with TRBD2. The CDR3 loop spans 21 amino acids. With V trimmed by 1 base and J by 4 bases, 12 bases remained unmatched. CDR1 is SGHVS and CDR2 is FQNEAQ in the germline V gene. CDR3 protein: CASSLDPSGLAGGMSTGELFF. DNA of the CDR3: TGTGCCAGCAGCTTAGACCCCTCGGGACTAGCGGGAGGGATGAGCACCGGGGAGCTGTTTTTT.

The chain couples TRBV5-1 to TRBJ2-1; 12 bases align to TRBD2. V trimming: 0 bases; J trimming: 9 bases; junction bases outside the gene matches: 4. The CDR3 totals 15 residues. The germline V gene encodes CDR1 SGHRS and CDR2 YFSETQ. CDR3 amino acids: CASSLGLAGVSEQFF. The DNA of the CDR3 is TGCGCCAGCAGCTTGGGACTAGCGGGAGTGTCTGAGCAGTTCTTC.